This is a list of T cell receptor beta chains from one sample in a study of blood T cells in healthy people across ages. Via MiXCR, TCRdb re-called the 5' RACE reads, giving one row per CDR3 protein. The sample yields around 1,000,000 distinct CDR3 sequences, less than 25% seen once. These same records also appear under a second study, on T cells of mothers and their children.

The material sequenced was blood. Receptors were obtained from a girl aged 2 to 10 in good health. Both conserved end residues are part of each CDR3. Clone sizes are given selectively: once, few, many, or a class where the clone is expanded.

NA | TRBV20-1 | CSATSGGAGRETQYF
few | TRBV5-6 | CASTRLRVSGYTF
NA | TRBV20-1 | CSAPGGAGDEQFF
NA | TRBV20-1 | CSAPTRGFYGYTF
NA | TRBV5-1 | CASSLEQGQNNYGYTF
NA | TRBV12-5 | CASGFPTPPGHTF
NA | TRBV25-1 | CASSEFGDTSYNEQFF
NA | TRBV29-1 | CSAAKILDTIGNTIYF
NA | TRBV2 | CASSPTGGSGYEKLFF
NA | TRBV2 | CAETRGGSGATGDTQYF
NA | TRBV6-5 | CASSSGGSGSYLVGANVLTF
NA | TRBV29-1 | CSVEERPMETQYF
few | TRBV6-5 | CASSYLNQETQYF
few | TRBV6-6 | CASRYTGGGNQPQHF
NA | TRBV4-1 | CASRGSGRHGADTQYF
NA | TRBV6-7 | CASRARRNTEAFF
NA | TRBV7-9 | CASSSRGVTEAFF
few | TRBV7-9 | CASSRLGITEAFF
NA | TRBV10-3 | CAISPRDGNYEQYF
few | TRBV11-3 | CASSDPGQGNEQFF
NA | TRBV20-1 | CSASGVVTDTQYF
few | TRBV6-1 | CASSEARASPYEQYF
few | TRBV6-2/TRBV6-3 | CASNSFAGEAKNIQYF
NA | TRBV12-3/TRBV12-4 | CASSLLKGLAELLTSTDTQYF
few | TRBV4-1 | CASSPGRDPFIGGQYF
few | TRBV27 | CASGWSGNEQFF
NA | TRBV24-1 | CATRDVYNEQFF
few | TRBV20-1 | CSASRGAQYF
NA | TRBV7-2 | CASSFPTSGTDTQYF
NA | TRBV20-1 | CSATTHVAEIYNEQFF
NA | TRBV5-1 | CASSSPDLGETQYF
NA | TRBV7-9 | CASSSPGQPQHF
NA | TRBV5-6 | CASSLGTNRSF